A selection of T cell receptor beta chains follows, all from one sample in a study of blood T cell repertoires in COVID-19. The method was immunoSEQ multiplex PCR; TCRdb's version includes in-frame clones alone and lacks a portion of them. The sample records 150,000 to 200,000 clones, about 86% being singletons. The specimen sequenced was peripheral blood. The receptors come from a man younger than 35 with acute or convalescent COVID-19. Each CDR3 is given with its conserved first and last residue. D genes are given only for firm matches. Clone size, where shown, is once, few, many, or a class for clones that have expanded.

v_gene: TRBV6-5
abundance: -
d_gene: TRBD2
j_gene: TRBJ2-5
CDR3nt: TGTGCCAGCAGTTACGGAGCGGGGGCAGGGGAGACCCAGTACTTC
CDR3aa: CASSYGAGAGETQYF

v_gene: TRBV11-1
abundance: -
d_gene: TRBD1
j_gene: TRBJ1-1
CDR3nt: TGTGCCAGCAGCCACGGACAGGGCCGGACTGAAGCTTTCTTT
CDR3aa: CASSHGQGRTEAFF

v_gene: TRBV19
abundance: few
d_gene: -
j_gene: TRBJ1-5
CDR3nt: TGTGCCAGTACCGAGGTCGGGGTTAATCAGCCCCAGCATTTT
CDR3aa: CASTEVGVNQPQHF

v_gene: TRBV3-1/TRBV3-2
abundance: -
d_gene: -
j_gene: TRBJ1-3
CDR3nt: TGTGCCAGCAGCCTCCAGGGCCACCGAAACACCATATATTTT
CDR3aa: CASSLQGHRNTIYF

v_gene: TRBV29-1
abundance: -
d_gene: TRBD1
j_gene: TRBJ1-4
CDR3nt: TGCAGCGTGACGGACAGGGATACTGAAAAACTGTTTTTT
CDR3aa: CSVTDRDTEKLFF

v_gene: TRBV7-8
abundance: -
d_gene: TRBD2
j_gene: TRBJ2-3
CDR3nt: TGTGCCAGCAGCGTCCTAGCGGGGGGAGGCACAGATACGCAGTATTTT
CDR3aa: CASSVLAGGGTDTQYF

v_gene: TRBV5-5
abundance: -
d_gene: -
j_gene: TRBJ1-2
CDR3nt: TGTGCCAGCAGCTTGGGTACCTACTACACCTTC
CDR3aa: CASSLGTYYTF

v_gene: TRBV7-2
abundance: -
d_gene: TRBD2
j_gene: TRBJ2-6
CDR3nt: TGTGCCAGCAGACCTAGCGGGGTGCGAGCCAACGTCCTGACTTTC
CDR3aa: CASRPSGVRANVLTF

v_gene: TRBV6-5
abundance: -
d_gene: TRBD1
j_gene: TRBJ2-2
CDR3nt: TGTGCCAGCAGACTGACAGGGGGCAGTAGCGGGGAGCTGTTTTTT
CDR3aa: CASRLTGGSSGELFF

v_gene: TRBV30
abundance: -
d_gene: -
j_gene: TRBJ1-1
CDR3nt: TGTGCCTGGACCCTCAAGACAGACATGAACACTGAAGCTTTCTTT
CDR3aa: CAWTLKTDMNTEAFF

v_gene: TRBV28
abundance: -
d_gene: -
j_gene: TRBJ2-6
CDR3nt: TGTGCCAGCAGTTCGGGACATTCTGGGGCCAACGTCCTGACTTTC
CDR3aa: CASSSGHSGANVLTF

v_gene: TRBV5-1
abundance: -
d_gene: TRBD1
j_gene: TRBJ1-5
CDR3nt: TGCGCCAGCAGCCCCGGACAGGCATTAAATCAGCCCCAGCATTTT
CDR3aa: CASSPGQALNQPQHF

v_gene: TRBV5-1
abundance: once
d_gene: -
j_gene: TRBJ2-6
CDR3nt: TGCGCCAGCAGTCCGCAGGGCTCTGGGGCCAACGTCCTGACTTTC
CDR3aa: CASSPQGSGANVLTF

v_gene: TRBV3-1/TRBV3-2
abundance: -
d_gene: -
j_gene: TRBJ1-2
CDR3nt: TGTGCCAGCAGCCAAGATTGGAGACCCTACACCTTC
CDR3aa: CASSQDWRPYTF

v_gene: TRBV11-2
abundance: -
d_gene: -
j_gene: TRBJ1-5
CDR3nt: TGTGCCAGCAGCTCCCAGACAGGTTCCCAGCATTTT
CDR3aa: CASSSQTGSQHF

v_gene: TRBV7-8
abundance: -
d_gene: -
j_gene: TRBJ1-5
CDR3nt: TGTGCCAGCAGCTTCTTTAGCGATTATCAGCCCCAGCATTTT
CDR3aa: CASSFFSDYQPQHF

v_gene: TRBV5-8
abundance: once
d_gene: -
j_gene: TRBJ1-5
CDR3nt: TGTGCCAGCAGCTTGGTCGGACAGATCAATCAGCCCCAGCATTTT
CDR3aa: CASSLVGQINQPQHF

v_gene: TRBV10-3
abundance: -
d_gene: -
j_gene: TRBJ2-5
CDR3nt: TGTGCCATCAGTGCCAGGACACAAGAGACCCAGTACTTC
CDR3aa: CAISARTQETQYF

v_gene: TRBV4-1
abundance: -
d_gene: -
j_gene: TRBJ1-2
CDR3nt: TGCGCCAGCAGCCAAGATAGTGGTGGCTACACCTTC
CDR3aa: CASSQDSGGYTF

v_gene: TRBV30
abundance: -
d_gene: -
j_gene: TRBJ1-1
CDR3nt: TGTGCCTGGAGCACGAGCATGAACACTGAAGCTTTCTTT
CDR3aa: CAWSTSMNTEAFF

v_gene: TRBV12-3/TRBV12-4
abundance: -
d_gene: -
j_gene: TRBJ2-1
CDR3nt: TGTGCCAGCAGTTTTAGGACTAATAATGAGCAGTTCTTC
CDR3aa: CASSFRTNNEQFF

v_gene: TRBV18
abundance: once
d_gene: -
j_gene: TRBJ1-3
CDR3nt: TGTGCCAGCTCACCCAGTACAGGGACTGGAAACACCATATATTTT
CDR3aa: CASSPSTGTGNTIYF

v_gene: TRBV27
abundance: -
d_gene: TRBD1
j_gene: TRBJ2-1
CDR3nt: TGTGCCAGCAGCGGGGACAGACAAGGACCGTACAATGAGCAGTTCTTC
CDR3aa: CASSGDRQGPYNEQFF

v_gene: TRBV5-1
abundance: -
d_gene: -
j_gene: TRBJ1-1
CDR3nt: TGCGCCAGCAGAACAGCAACGGCTAACACTGAAGCTTTCTTT
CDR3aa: CASRTATANTEAFF

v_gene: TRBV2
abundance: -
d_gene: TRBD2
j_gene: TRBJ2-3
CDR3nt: TGTGCCAGCAGTGATCTCCGGCGGGGGGGCCGCACAGATACGCAGTATTTT
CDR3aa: CASSDLRRGGRTDTQYF

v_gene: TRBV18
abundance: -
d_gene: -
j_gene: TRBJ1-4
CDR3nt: TGTGCCAGCTCACCACGTCAGGGTAGTGAAAAACTGTTTTTT
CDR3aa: CASSPRQGSEKLFF

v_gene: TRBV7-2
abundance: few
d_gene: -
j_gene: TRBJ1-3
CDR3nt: TGTGCCAGCAGCTTAGCCTCAGGGCCTGGAAACACCATATATTTT
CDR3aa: CASSLASGPGNTIYF

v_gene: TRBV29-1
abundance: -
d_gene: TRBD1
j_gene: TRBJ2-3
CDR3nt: TGCAGCGTTGGAGAGACAGGGCCAACAGATACGCAGTATTTT
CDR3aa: CSVGETGPTDTQYF

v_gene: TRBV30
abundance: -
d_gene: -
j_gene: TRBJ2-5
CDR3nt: TGTGCCTGGAGTGTACCCCTACGTCAAGAGACCCAGTACTTC
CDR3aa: CAWSVPLRQETQYF

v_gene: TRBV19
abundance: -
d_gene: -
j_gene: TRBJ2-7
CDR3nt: TGTGCCAGTAGTAACCAGCGAAACTCCTACGAGCAGTACTTC
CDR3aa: CASSNQRNSYEQYF

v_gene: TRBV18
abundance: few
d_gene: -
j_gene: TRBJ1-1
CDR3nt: TGTGCCAGCTCACCCTGGGGGCGACCCGACCAAGTGAACACTGAAGCTTTCTTT
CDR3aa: CASSPWGRPDQVNTEAFF

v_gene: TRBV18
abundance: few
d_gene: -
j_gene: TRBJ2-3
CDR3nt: TGTGCCAGCTCCCTCTTTTGGGTAGCAAGCACAGATACGCAGTATTTT
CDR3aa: CASSLFWVASTDTQYF

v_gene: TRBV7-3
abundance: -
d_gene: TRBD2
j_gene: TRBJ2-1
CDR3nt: TGTGCCAGCAGCTCTAGCGGGGGGGCCACGTATGAGCAGTTCTTC
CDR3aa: CASSSSGGATYEQFF

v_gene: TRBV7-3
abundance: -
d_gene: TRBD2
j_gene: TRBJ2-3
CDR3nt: TGTGCCAGCAGCCTCATAGCGGGGGGACTAGATACGCAGTATTTT
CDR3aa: CASSLIAGGLDTQYF

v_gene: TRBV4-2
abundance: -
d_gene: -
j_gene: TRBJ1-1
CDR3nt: TGTGCCAGCAGCCAAGATGTCTCTATCACTGAAGCTTTCTTT
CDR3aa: CASSQDVSITEAFF

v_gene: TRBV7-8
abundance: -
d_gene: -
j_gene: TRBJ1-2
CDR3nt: TGTGCCAGCAGCTTAGCGGTAGGACAGAATTCCTATGGCTACACCTTC
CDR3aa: CASSLAVGQNSYGYTF

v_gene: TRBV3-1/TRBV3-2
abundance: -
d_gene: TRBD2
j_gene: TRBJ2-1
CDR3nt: TGTGCCAGCAGCCCCCGGGACTATTCCTACAATGAGCAGTTCTTC
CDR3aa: CASSPRDYSYNEQFF

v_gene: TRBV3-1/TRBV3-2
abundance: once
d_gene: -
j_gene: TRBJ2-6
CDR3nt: TGTGCCAGCAGCCTCCGGACAGCTGGGGCCAACGTCCTGACTTTC
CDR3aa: CASSLRTAGANVLTF

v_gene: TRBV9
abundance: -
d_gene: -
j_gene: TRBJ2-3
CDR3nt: TGTGCCAGCAGCGTAGGAGGGACAGATACGCAGTATTTT
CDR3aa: CASSVGGTDTQYF

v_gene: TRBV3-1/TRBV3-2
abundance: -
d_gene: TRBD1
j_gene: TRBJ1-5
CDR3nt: TGTGCCAGCAGTCAACAGGGGAATCAGCCCCAGCATTTT
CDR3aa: CASSQQGNQPQHF

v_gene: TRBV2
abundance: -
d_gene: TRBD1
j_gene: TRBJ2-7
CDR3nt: TGTGCCAGCAGTGTTGGAGGGACAGGAGCCTACGAGCAGTACTTC
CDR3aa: CASSVGGTGAYEQYF

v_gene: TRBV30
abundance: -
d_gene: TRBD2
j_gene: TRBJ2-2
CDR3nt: TGTGCCTGGAAATGGACTAGCGGGGCCGGGGAGCTGTTTTTT
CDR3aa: CAWKWTSGAGELFF

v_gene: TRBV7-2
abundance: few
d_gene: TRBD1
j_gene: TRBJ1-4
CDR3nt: TGTGCCAGCAGCCCCGACAGGGTGAGGGAAAAACTGTTTTTT
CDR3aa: CASSPDRVREKLFF

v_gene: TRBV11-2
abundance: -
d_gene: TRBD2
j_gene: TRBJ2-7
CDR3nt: TGTGCCAGCAGCTTACACTCTAGCGGGGGGGCCTACGAGCAGTACTTC
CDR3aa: CASSLHSSGGAYEQYF

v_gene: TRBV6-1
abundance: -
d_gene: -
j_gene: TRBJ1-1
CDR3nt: TGTGCCAGCAGTGAAGCGCGGAGGGGAAGTACTGAAGCTTTCTTT
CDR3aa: CASSEARRGSTEAFF

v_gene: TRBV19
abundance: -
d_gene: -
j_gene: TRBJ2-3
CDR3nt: TGTGCCAGTAGTATATTGGGACTTCACTTTAGCACAGATACGCAGTATTTT
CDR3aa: CASSILGLHFSTDTQYF

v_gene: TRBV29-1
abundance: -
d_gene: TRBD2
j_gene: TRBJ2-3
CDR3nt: TGCAGCGTTGAAGAAGGCCTAGCGGGGGTTGGAGATACGCAGTATTTT
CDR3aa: CSVEEGLAGVGDTQYF

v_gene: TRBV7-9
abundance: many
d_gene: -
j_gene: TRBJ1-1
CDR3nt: TGTGCCAGCACTTTGGGCGACATGAACACTGAAGCTTTCTTT
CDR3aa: CASTLGDMNTEAFF

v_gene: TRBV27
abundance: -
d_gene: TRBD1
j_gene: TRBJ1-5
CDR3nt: TGTGCCAGCAGTCCAGGGACAGCATATAGCAATCAGCCCCAGCATTTT
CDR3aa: CASSPGTAYSNQPQHF

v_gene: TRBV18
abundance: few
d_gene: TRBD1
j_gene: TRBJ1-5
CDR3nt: TGTGCCAGCTCTTGGACAGGGGGCGCAGATCAGCCCCAGCATTTT
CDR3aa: CASSWTGGADQPQHF